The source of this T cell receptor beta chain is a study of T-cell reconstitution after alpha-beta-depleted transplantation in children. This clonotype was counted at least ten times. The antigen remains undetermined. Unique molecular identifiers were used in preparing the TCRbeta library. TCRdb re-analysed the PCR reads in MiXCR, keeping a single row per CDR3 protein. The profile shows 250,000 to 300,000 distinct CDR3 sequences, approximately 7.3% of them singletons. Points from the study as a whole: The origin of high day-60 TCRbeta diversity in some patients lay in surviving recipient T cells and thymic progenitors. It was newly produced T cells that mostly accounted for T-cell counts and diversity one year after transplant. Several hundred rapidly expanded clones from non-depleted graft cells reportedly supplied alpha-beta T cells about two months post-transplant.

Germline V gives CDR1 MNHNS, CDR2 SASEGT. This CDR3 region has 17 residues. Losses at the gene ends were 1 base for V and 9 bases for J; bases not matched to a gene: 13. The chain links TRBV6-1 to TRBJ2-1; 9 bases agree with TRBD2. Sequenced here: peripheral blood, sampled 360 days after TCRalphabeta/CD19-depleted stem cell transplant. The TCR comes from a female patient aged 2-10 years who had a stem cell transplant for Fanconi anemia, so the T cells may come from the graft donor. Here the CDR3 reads CASSEGPYGGRAAEQFF. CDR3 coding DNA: TGTGCCAGCAGTGAAGGACCTTATGGCGGGAGGGCCGCTGAGCAGTTCTTC.